Here is one T cell receptor (beta chain) with its context. The antigen is undetermined. These data originate in a study of cytomegalovirus exposure and HLA in healthy donors. Study-level results: Researchers catalogued approximately 160 TCR beta chains as cytomegalovirus-associated. Clonal expansion, a later analysis showed, was greater in HLA-associated TCR beta chains than in equally common others.

The study ran its PCR with 60 Vbeta and 13 Jbeta primers. Per the original data handling: Later analysis identified tens of millions of unique TCR beta chains, about 11 million shared. This table comes from immunoSEQ multiplex PCR, and its TCRdb copy is limited to in-frame clones, with some not included. V and J calls and clone size are given by that table; D and trimming were obtained from the DNA. The table has some 200,000 clones, over 70% seen once; the top ten hold 2.5% to 3.5%. Sequencing used PBMCs. The source of this sequence is a woman aged 60-75 years in good health and CMV-seropositive.

The CDR3 nucleotides are TGTGCCAGCAGTTTGCAGGCCAATCAGCCCCAGCATTTT. It yields the protein CASSLQANQPQHF. The chain recombines TRBV6-5 with TRBJ1-5; no clear D gene. Germline CDR1 MNHEY, CDR2 SVGAGI. This CDR3 is 13 amino acids long. V gave up 4 bases and J gave up 3 bases, with 7 bases separating them.